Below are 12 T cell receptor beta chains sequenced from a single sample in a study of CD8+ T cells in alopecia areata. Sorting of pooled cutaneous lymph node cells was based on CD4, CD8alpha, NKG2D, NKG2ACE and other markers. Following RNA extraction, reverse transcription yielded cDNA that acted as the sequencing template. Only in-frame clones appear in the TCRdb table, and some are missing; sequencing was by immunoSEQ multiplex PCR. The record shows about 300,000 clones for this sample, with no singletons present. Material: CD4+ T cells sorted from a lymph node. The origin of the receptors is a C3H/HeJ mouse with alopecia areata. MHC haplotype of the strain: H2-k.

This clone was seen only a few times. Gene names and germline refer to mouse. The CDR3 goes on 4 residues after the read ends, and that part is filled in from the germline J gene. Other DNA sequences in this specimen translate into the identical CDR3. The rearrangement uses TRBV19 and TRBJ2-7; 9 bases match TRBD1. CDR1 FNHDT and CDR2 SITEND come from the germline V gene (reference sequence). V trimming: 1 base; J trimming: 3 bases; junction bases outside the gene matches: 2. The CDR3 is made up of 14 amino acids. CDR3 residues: CASSIRTGDYEQYF. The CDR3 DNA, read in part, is TGTGCCAGCAGTATAAGGACAGGGGACTAT.

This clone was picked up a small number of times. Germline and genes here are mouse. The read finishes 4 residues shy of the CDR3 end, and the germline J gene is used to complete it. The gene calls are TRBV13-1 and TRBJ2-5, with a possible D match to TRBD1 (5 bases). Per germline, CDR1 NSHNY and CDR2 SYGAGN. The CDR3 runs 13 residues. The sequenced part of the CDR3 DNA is TGTGCCAGCAGTGGACAGTCTAGGGAC. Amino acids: CASSGQSRD. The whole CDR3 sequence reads CASSGQSRDTQYF.

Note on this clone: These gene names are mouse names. CDR3 protein: CASSDLLTGGRSSYEQYF. The CDR3 bases that were read are TGTGCCAGCAGTGATCTTCTGACTGGGGGGCGCAGCTCCTAT. This rearrangement joins TRBV13-1 to TRBJ2-7; 10 positions agree with TRBD2. The CDR3 is cut off 4 residues early in the read; its end comes from the germline J gene. In germline, CDR1 is NSHNY, CDR2 SYGAGN. The CDR3 contains 18 residues. J was trimmed by 0 bases and V by 1 base; bases with no gene match: 10.

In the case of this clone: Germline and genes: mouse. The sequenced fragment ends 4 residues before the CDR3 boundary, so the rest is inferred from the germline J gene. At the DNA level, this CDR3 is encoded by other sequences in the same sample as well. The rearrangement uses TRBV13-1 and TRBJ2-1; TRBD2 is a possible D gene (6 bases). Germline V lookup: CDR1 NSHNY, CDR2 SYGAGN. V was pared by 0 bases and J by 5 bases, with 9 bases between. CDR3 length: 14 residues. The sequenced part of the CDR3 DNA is TGTGCCAGCAGTGATGCGGGGGGAGATGCT. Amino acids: CASSDAGGDA. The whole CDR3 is CASSDAGGDAEQFF.

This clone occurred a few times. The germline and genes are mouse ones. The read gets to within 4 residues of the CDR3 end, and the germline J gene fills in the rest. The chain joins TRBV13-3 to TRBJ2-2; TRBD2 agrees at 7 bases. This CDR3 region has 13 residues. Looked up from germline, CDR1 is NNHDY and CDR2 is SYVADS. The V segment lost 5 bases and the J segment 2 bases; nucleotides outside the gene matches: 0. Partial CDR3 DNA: TGTGCCAGCAGCTGGGGGAACACCGGG. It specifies CASSWGNTG. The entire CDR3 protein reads CASSWGNTGQLYF.

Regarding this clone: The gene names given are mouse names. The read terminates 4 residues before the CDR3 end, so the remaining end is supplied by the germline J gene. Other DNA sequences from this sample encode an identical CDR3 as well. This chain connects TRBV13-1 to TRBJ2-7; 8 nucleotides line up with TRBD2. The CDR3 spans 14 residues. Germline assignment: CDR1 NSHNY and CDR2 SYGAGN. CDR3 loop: CASSGTGGRYEQYF. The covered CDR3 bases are TGTGCCAGCAGTGGAACTGGGGGTCGTTAT.

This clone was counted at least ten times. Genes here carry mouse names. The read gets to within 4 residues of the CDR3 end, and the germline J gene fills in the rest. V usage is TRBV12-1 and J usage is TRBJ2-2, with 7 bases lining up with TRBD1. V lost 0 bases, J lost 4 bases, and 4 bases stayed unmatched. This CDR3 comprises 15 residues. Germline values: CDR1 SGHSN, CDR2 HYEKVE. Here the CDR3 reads CASSLSGTATGQLYF. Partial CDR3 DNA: TGTGCCAGCTCTCTCTCCGGGACAGCCACCGGG. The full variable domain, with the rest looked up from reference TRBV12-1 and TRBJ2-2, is DSGVVQSPRHIIKEKGGRSVLTCIPISGHSNVVWYQQTLGKELKFLIQHYEKVERDKGFLPSRFSVQQFDDYHSEMNMSALELEDSAMYFCASSLSGTATGQLYFGEGSKLTVL.

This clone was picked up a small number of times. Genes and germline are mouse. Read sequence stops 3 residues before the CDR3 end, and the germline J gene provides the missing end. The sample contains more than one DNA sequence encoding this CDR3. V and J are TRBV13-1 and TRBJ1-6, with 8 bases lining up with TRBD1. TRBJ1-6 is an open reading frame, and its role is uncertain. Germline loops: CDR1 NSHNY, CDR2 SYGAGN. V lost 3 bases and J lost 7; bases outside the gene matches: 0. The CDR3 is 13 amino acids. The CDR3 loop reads CASSGQGNSPLYF. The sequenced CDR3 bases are TGTGCCAGCAGTGGACAGGGGAATTCGCCC.

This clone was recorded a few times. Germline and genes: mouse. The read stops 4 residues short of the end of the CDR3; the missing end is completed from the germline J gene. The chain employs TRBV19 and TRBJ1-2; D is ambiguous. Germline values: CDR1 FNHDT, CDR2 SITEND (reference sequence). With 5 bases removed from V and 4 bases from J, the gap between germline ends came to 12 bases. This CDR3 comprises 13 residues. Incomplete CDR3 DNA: TGTGCCAGCAGCCCCTCAGGAACCTCC. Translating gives CASSPSGTS. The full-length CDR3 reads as CASSPSGTSDYTF.

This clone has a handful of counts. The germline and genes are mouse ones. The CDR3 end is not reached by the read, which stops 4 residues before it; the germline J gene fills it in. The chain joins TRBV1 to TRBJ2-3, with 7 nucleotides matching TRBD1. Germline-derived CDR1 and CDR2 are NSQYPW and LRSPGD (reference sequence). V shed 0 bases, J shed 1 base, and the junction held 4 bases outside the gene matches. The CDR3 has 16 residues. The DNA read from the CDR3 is TGCACCTGCAGTGCAGAGACAGGGCGGGGTGCAGAA. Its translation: CTCSAETGRGAE. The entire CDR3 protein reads CTCSAETGRGAETLYF.

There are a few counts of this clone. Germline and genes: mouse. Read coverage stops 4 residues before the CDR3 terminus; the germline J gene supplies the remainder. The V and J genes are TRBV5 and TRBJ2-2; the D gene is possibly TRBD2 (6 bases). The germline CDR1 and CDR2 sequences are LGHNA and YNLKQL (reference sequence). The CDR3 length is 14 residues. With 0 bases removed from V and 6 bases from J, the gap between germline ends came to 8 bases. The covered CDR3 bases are TGTGCCAGCAGCCAAGATTGGGGGTCCGGG. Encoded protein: CASSQDWGSG. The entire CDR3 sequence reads CASSQDWGSGQLYF.

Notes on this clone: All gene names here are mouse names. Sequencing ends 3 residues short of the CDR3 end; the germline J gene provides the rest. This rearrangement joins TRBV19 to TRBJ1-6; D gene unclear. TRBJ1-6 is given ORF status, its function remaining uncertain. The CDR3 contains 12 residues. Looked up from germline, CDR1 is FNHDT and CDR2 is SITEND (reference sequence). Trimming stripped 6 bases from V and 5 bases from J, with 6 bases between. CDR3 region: CASTPNNSPLYF. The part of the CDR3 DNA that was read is TGTGCCAGCACCCCCAATAATTCGCCC.